These 2 T cell receptor beta chains came from one sample sequenced in a study of T cell responses to AZD1222 COVID-19 vaccine (dated by TCRdb to the early 2020s). The time point label for this specimen denotes: baseline before first vaccination. Library generation was performed with the immunoSEQ multiplex PCR assay. TCRdb took over this immuneACCESS table, retaining in-frame rearrangements with V and J assigned. Such tables are incomplete; in checked studies, under half of the missing clones stem from an unresolved V gene, and the remainder is unexplained. The table for this sample lists more than 140,000 clones; around 92% of them were counted only once. The top ten constitute approximately 3.1% of the sample. The material was peripheral blood, obtained on day 0 of AZD1222 vaccination. Receptors originate from an adult in good health.

V is TRBV7-9 and J is TRBJ2-5; 9 nucleotides line up with TRBD1. V was clipped by 5 bases and J by 2 bases; unmatched bases: 6. Germline CDR1 and CDR2: SEHNR and FQNEAQ (reference sequence). The CDR3 runs 15 residues. The CDR3 reads CASSPTGGSQETQYF. CDR3 bases: TGTGCCAGCAGCCCCACAGGGGGCAGTCAAGAGACCCAGTACTTC.

The rearrangement joins TRBV18 to TRBJ2-3; maybe TRBD1 (6 bases). This CDR3 is 16 amino acids long. The ends were cut back, 6 bases at V and 0 bases at J, with 16 bases in the middle. Germline loops: CDR1 KGHSH, CDR2 LQKENI. The CDR3 coding sequence is TGTGCCAGCTCGCTCAGGTGGACAGCTAGCACAGATACGCAGTATTTT. Its protein product is CASSLRWTASTDTQYF.